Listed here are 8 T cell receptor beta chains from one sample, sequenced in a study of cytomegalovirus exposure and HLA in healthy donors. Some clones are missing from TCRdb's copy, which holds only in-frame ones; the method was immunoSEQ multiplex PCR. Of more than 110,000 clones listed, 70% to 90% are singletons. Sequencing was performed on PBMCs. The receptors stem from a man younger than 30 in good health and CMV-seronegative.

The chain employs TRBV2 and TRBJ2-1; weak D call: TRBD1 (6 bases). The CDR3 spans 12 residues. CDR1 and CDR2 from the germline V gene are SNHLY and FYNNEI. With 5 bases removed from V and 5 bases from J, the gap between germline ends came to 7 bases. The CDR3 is CASSRTDNEQFF. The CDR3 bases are TGTGCCAGCAGTCGGACAGACAATGAGCAGTTCTTC. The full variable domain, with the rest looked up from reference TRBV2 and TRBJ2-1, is EPEVTQTPSHQVTQMGQEVILRCVPISNHLYFYWYRQILGQKVEFLVSFYNNEISEKSEIFDDQFSVERPDGSNFTLKIRSTKLEDSAMYFCASSRTDNEQFFGPGTRLTVL.

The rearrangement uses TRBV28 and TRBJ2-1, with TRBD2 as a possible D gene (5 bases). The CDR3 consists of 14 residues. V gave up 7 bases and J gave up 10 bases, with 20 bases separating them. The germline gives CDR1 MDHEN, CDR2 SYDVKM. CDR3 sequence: CASTLISAGGEQFF. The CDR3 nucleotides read TGTGCCAGCACCTTAATTTCGGCTGGCGGGGAGCAGTTCTTC.

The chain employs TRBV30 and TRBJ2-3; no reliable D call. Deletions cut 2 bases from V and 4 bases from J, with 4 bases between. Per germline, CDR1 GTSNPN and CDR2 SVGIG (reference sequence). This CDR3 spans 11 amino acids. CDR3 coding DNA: TGTGCCTGGAGTCGCGCAGATACGCAGTATTTT. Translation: CAWSRADTQYF.

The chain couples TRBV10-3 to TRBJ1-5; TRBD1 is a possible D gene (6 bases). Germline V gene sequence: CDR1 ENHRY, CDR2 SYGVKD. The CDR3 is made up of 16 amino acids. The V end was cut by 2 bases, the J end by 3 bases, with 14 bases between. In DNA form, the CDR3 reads TGTGCCATCAGTGAGGAAAGGACAGCAGTCAATCAGCCCCAGCATTTT. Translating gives CAISEERTAVNQPQHF.

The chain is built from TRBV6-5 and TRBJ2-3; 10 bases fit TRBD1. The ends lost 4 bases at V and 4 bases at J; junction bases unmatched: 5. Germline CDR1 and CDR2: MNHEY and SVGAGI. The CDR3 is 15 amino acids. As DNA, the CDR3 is TGTGCCAGCAGTTCCCGGACAGGGGGTGCAGATACGCAGTATTTT. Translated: CASSSRTGGADTQYF.

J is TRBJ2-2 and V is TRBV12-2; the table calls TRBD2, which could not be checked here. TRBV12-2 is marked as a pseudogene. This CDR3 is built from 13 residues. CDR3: CASRVLRAGELFF. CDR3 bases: TGTGCAAGTCGCGTCCTCCGGGCCGGGGAGCTGTTTTTT.

The CDR3 protein is CASSLIMLKGLAGGHDTQYF. CDR3 coding DNA: TGCGCCAGCAGCCTCATTATGCTAAAGGGACTAGCGGGGGGGCATGATACGCAGTATTTT. This rearrangement joins TRBV4-1 to TRBJ2-3; 16 bases line up with TRBD2. CDR1 and CDR2 from the germline V gene are MGHRA and YSYEKL. V lost 4 bases, J lost 6 bases, and 16 bases stayed unmatched. This CDR3 spans 20 amino acids.

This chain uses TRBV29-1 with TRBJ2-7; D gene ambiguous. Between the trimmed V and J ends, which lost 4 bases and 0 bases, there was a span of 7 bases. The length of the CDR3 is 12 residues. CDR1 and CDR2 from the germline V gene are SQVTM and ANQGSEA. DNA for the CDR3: TGCAGCGTTGCTTCAGACTCCTACGAGCAGTACTTC. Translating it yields CSVASDSYEQYF.